This T cell receptor beta chain was documented in a study of T cell repertoires in cytomegalovirus infection (dated by TCRdb to the late 2010s). With regard to the full study: The peptide stimulations were aimed at well-studied HLA-B-restricted epitopes as well as recently identified HLA-C-restricted CMV epitopes, whose presentation resists viral immunomodulation. The HLA type of each donor mattered for the analysis, because public TCR beta signatures pointed to carriage of CMV infection along with the matching HLA type.

The sample's treatment or condition label, decoded: in vitro stimulation with specific CMV peptide epitopes to enrich CMV-specific T cells. Data came from an Illumina HiSeq 1500. TCRdb handled the public reads itself, with Q25 trimming in fastp and clone calling in MiXCR, and kept productive beta chains. Rows are unified per CDR3 protein, each entry keeping the most common DNA and genes. A total of roughly 990,000 distinct CDR3 sequences appear in this sample, 30% to 40% of them only once. The ten biggest clones cover over 11% of the sample. This clonotype was detected a few times. Its binding antigen is unknown. No base-level quality is on record; no much larger clone is a single base apart. From the cysteine up to the phenylalanine, the CDR3 has a length of 20 residues. Only the CDR3 DNA is retained, 60 bases long and in frame from the first base. The germline V gene supplies CDR1 MNHEY and CDR2 SVGEGT. Germline trimming amounts to 2 bases on V and 0 bases on J, with 14 as the count of junction bases outside the gene matches.

The paper as a whole reports these results and caveats: Carriers of CMV infection plus the relevant HLA type were discriminated by the cumulative frequency of public TCR beta family members in the study cohort and in an independent approximately 400-donor cohort. The ex vivo response was dominated by HLA-C-restricted CMV-specific TCR beta clonotypes, which also provided the single most frequent clonotype in two of eight donors.

The clonotype comes from a human donor in good health (CMV status not recorded). Some clones in this sample may be carry-over from other donors' samples. This chain joins TRBV6-2 or TRBV6-3 to TRBJ2-1, with 9 bases in between that match TRBD2. Sequenced here: cultured CD8+ T cells from PBMCs, sampled from culture after CMV antigen stimulation. The nucleotide sequence reads TGTGCCAGCAGTTACCCGGGACTAGCCAACTTCGCTAGCTCCTACAATGAGCAGTTCTTC. This encodes CASSYPGLANFASSYNEQFF.